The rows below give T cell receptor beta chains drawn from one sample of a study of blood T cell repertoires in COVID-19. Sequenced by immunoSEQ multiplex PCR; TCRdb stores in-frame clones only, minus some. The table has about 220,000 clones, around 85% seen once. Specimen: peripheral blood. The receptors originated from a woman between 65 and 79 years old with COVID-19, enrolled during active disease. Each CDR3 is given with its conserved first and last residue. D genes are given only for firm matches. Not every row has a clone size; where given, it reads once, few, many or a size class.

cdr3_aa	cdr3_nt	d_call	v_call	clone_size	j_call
CASSFDNRGLNSNQPQHF	TGTGCCAGCAGTTTCGACAACAGGGGTCTAAATAGCAATCAGCCCCAGCATTTT	TRBD1	TRBV6-2/TRBV6-3	once	TRBJ1-5
CASSLATGYSYEQYF	TGTGCCAGCAGTTTGGCGACAGGTTACTCCTACGAGCAGTACTTC	-	TRBV28	-	TRBJ2-7
CASSELRNSGNTIYF	TGTGCCAGCAGTGAATTGAGGAACTCTGGAAACACCATATATTTT	-	TRBV2	-	TRBJ1-3
CASSLDRGTGTKNIQYF	TGTGCCAGCAGCTTAGACAGGGGGACAGGAACTAAAAACATTCAGTACTTC	TRBD1	TRBV11-3	-	TRBJ2-4
CASSNSGRPDNEQFF	TGTGCCAGCAGCAATAGCGGGAGACCCGACAATGAGCAGTTCTTC	TRBD2	TRBV5-6	once	TRBJ2-1
CASSLRYRVSTDTQYF	TGTGCCAGCAGCTTGAGGTACAGGGTTAGCACAGATACGCAGTATTTT	-	TRBV11-2	-	TRBJ2-3
CASSLAGGLEHEQYF	TGTGCCAGCAGCTTGGCGGGAGGTTTGGAACACGAGCAGTACTTC	TRBD2	TRBV11-3	-	TRBJ2-7
CASSPLAGGVDTQYF	TGTGCCAGCAGCCCGCTAGCGGGGGGGGTAGATACGCAGTATTTT	TRBD2	TRBV3-1/TRBV3-2	-	TRBJ2-3
CASSPQRGQDNTEAFF	TGTGCCAGCTCACCCCAACGGGGACAGGATAACACTGAAGCTTTCTTT	TRBD1	TRBV18	-	TRBJ1-1
CASSLGSTTEAFF	TGTGCCAGCAGCTTAGGTAGTACCACTGAAGCTTTCTTT	-	TRBV7-9	-	TRBJ1-1
CSAQTSGSEAFF	TGCAGCGCCCAAACATCGGGGAGTGAAGCTTTCTTT	-	TRBV29-1	once	TRBJ1-1